This note documents a single T cell receptor beta chain sequence. The antigen remains unidentified. Sequencing relied on immunoSEQ assay v3.0, run at survey level. The method was immunoSEQ multiplex PCR; TCRdb's version includes in-frame clones alone and lacks a portion of them. This sample has tens of thousands of clones, with 90% to 97% found just once. The record originates from a study of long-term antiretroviral therapy in people with HIV. The study, taken as a whole, reports: Repertoires looked antigen-experienced, with only a slight naive shift after ART.

Germline assignment: CDR1 SGDLS and CDR2 YYNGEE. The V end was cut by 0 bases, the J end by 7 bases, with 17 bases between. CDR3 size: 15 residues. The rearrangement uses TRBV9 and TRBJ2-7; a weak D match, TRBD2 (6 bases). This sequence originates from a man younger than 40 with HIV. The sample consisted of unsorted PBMCs, taken 6.6 years after starting antiretroviral therapy. CDR3 region: CASSVDTSGTREQYF. The CDR3 region has the DNA TGTGCCAGCAGCGTAGACACATCCGGGACTCGTGAGCAGTACTTC.